These 32 T cell receptor beta chains came from one sample sequenced in a study of blood T cell repertoires in COVID-19. Repertoires were generated with immunoSEQ multiplex PCR, while TCRdb's copy carries only in-frame clones and drops some. The table includes around 150,000 clones, 80% to 90% detected once. Sequences were obtained from peripheral blood. These receptors were collected from a man in his fifties or sixties with acute or convalescent COVID-19.

The rearrangement uses TRBV6-2 or TRBV6-3 and TRBJ2-7; D gene ambiguous. The germline V and J ends were trimmed by 4 bases and 1 base, with 14 bases remaining between them. The CDR3 loop spans 15 amino acids. The germline V gene has CDR1 MNHEY and CDR2 SVGEGT. This CDR3 is CASSSPSASSYEQYF. CDR3 DNA: TGTGCCAGCAGTTCCCCCTCCGCTAGTTCCTACGAGCAGTACTTC.

The gene calls are TRBV11-2 and TRBJ1-1, with unresolved D. The CDR3 extends over 13 amino acids. CDR1 is SGHAT, CDR2 FQNNGV, per germline. With 1 base removed from V and 1 base from J, the gap between germline ends came to 4 bases. The CDR3 spells CASSLGGNTEAFF. The CDR3 DNA follows: TGTGCCAGCAGCTTAGGAGGGAACACTGAAGCTTTCTTT.

In its sample, this clone was seen once. The V call is TRBV7-9, the J call TRBJ1-2; a possible D gene is TRBD1 (5 bases). Trimming left V 5 bases short and J 6 bases short, with 19 bases between. Germline CDR1 and CDR2: SEHNR and FQNEAQ (reference sequence). The CDR3 sequence is 15 residues long. The CDR3 protein is CASSQAPAGLDGYTF. Here the CDR3 DNA reads TGTGCCAGCAGCCAAGCCCCCGCAGGGCTAGATGGCTACACCTTC.

This chain uses TRBV28 with TRBJ2-7; TRBD1 aligns across 8 bases. The CDR3 is made up of 15 amino acids. J was trimmed by 1 base and V by 4 bases; bases with no gene match: 6. Per germline, CDR1 MDHEN and CDR2 SYDVKM. CDR3 amino acids: CASSSGTGLSYEQYF. Written as DNA, the CDR3 is TGTGCCAGCAGTTCCGGGACAGGACTATCCTACGAGCAGTACTTC.

The V gene is TRBV27, the J gene TRBJ2-4, with D tentatively TRBD2 (6 bases). CDR1 is MNHEY, CDR2 SMNVEV, per germline (reference sequence). Trimming removed 4 bases from V and 0 bases from J, with 13 bases in between. The CDR3 length is 16 residues. The CDR3 loop reads CASSSIMGLAKNIQYF. For the CDR3, the DNA is TGTGCCAGCAGTTCTATTATGGGACTAGCCAAAAACATTCAGTACTTC.

This clone was seen once. V usage is TRBV4-1 and J usage is TRBJ2-3; possible D gene TRBD1, 6 bases. The CDR3 extends over 16 amino acids. Trimming took 0 bases from V and 2 from J, leaving 12 bases between them. The V gene's germline CDR1 is MGHRA and CDR2 YSYEKL. In DNA, the CDR3 is TGCGCCAGCAGCCAAGAGGCCAGGGGATTCACAGATACGCAGTATTTT. Protein product: CASSQEARGFTDTQYF.

This chain uses TRBV28 with TRBJ2-7; 11 nucleotides match TRBD2. V lost 6 bases and J lost 0; bases outside the gene matches: 13. The CDR3 runs to 18 residues. CDR1 and CDR2 from the germline V gene are MDHEN and SYDVKM. The chain's CDR3 is CASRRGLAGGRGSYEQYF. The DNA of the CDR3 is TGTGCCAGCAGGAGAGGGCTAGCGGGGGGAAGAGGCTCCTACGAGCAGTACTTC.

This clone was seen more than once but under ten times. V is TRBV6-4 and J is TRBJ2-3; the match to TRBD2 covers 10 bases. V was pared by 5 bases and J by 1 base, with 6 bases of the junction left unmatched. This CDR3 region has 16 residues. Germline assignment: CDR1 MRHNA and CDR2 SNTAGT. The CDR3 nucleotides read TGTGCCAGCAGTACAACTAGCGGGAAAGGCACAGATACGCAGTATTTT. The encoded protein is CASSTTSGKGTDTQYF.

The J gene is TRBJ2-7, the V gene TRBV13, with D possibly matching TRBD1 (5 bases). CDR3 length equals 14 residues. Germline CDR1 is PRHDT and CDR2 is FYEKMQ (reference sequence). The germline V and J ends were trimmed by 0 bases and 2 bases, with 8 bases remaining between them. Here the CDR3 reads CASSLGRAPYEQYF. DNA of the CDR3: TGTGCCAGCAGCTTAGGCAGGGCTCCCTACGAGCAGTACTTC. Complete variable domain (other parts from reference TRBV13 and TRBJ2-7): AAGVIQSPRHLIKEKRETATLKCYPIPRHDTVYWYQQGPGQDPQFLISFYEKMQSDKGSIPDRFSAQQFSDYHSELNMSSLELGDSALYFCASSLGRAPYEQYFGPGTRLTVT.

The chain recombines TRBV10-3 with TRBJ2-7, with 12 bases that match TRBD1. The V and J ends lost 6 bases and 4 bases, in that order; junction bases with no gene match: 16. Germline CDR1 ENHRY, CDR2 SYGVKD. The CDR3 contains 18 residues. The CDR3 DNA reads as TGTGCCATCAGGCCCGCCAAAGGGGGACAGGGGGCGGAATACGAGCAGTACTTC. It is translated as CAIRPAKGGQGAEYEQYF.

V is TRBV19 and J is TRBJ2-1, with TRBD2 matching over 9 bases. The CDR3 covers 15 residues. The germline CDR1 and CDR2 sequences are LNHDA and SQIVND (reference sequence). The J segment lost 9 bases and the V segment lost 0 bases, leaving 6 bases of the junction unmatched. CDR3 in amino acids: CASSIDGGRVGEQFF. The CDR3 DNA reads as TGTGCCAGTAGTATAGATGGCGGGAGGGTCGGTGAGCAGTTCTTC. The entire variable domain, with the rest obtained from reference TRBV19 and TRBJ2-1, is as follows: DGGITQSPKYLFRKEGQNVTLSCEQNLNHDAMYWYRQDPGQGLRLIYYSQIVNDFQKGDIAEGYSVSREKKESFPLTVTSAQKNPTAFYLCASSIDGGRVGEQFFGPGTRLTVL.

The V and J genes are TRBV3-1 (or the pseudogene TRBV3-2) and TRBJ1-1, with 8 bases that match TRBD1. CDR1 and CDR2 from the germline V gene are LGHDT and YNNKEL (reference sequence). The ends lost 1 base at V and 4 bases at J; junction bases unmatched: 11. This CDR3 spans 17 amino acids. The chain's CDR3 is CASSQVLARGRGTEAFF. The CDR3 DNA follows: TGTGCCAGCAGCCAAGTTTTGGCCAGGGGGCGAGGCACTGAAGCTTTCTTT.

V gene TRBV5-1 combines with J gene TRBJ2-5; D may be TRBD1 (6 bases). V shed 1 base and J shed 5 bases, with 9 bases lying between them. This CDR3 comprises 13 residues. Germline CDR1 is SGHRS and CDR2 is YFSETQ. The CDR3 loop is CASSLYREETQYF. The CDR3 nucleotides read TGCGCCAGCAGCTTGTACAGGGAGGAGACCCAGTACTTC.

The V call is TRBV3-1 (or the pseudogene TRBV3-2), the J call TRBJ1-2; TRBD1 agrees at 8 bases. V dropped 2 bases and J dropped 3; count of bases not matched to a gene: 5. The CDR3 totals 15 residues. The germline gives CDR1 LGHDT, CDR2 YNNKEL (reference sequence). The CDR3 DNA is TGTGCCAGCAGCCAACTCGGACAGGGTGACTATGGCTACACCTTC. It specifies CASSQLGQGDYGYTF.

The chain uses TRBV14 and TRBJ2-3; 7 bases map to TRBD1. The germline V gene has CDR1 SGHDN and CDR2 FVKESK. The CDR3 consists of 17 residues. Germline trimming cut 5 bases from V and 3 bases from J; bases unmatched to any gene: 14. CDR3: CASSIYYSGGETDTQYF. CDR3 coding DNA: TGTGCCAGCAGCATCTATTATTCAGGGGGAGAGACAGATACGCAGTATTTT.

This chain links TRBV7-9 with TRBJ2-7; D remains unclear. The CDR3 is 14 amino acids. Germline loops: CDR1 SEHNR, CDR2 FQNEAQ (reference sequence). V was clipped by 2 bases and J by 5 bases, with 13 bases between them. In DNA, the CDR3 is TGTGCCAGCAGCTTATCTCCACACACCCACGAGCAGTACTTC. It encodes CASSLSPHTHEQYF.

The V call is TRBV3-1 (or the pseudogene TRBV3-2), the J call TRBJ2-2, with 7 positions matching TRBD1. CDR1 and CDR2 from the germline V gene are LGHDT and YNNKEL (reference sequence). This CDR3 has 12 amino acids. J gave up 9 bases and V 5 bases, and 3 bases lay outside the gene matches. The CDR3 DNA reads TGTGCCAGCAGCGACAGGGTGCGGGAGCTGTTTTTT. This sequence encodes CASSDRVRELFF.

The chain uses TRBV4-1 and TRBJ2-2; the D gene is possibly TRBD1 (6 bases). The ends were cut back, 0 bases at V and 2 bases at J, with 7 bases in the middle. CDR1 is MGHRA and CDR2 is YSYEKL in the germline V gene. This CDR3 is 15 amino acids long. CDR3 bases: TGCGCCAGCAGCCAAGAGGACAGCAACACCGGGGAGCTGTTTTTT. Its protein product is CASSQEDSNTGELFF.

This clone was recorded many times. As DNA, the CDR3 is TGCGCCAGCAGCTTGGGCGGGCCGCCACAGTTCTTC. This sequence encodes CASSLGGPPQFF. The chain employs TRBV5-1 and TRBJ2-1; a weak D match, TRBD2 (5 bases). The germline V and J ends were trimmed by 0 bases and 13 bases, with 11 bases remaining between them. Germline V gene sequence: CDR1 SGHRS, CDR2 YFSETQ. CDR3 length equals 12 residues. Full variable domain (outside the CDR3, taken from reference TRBV5-1 and TRBJ2-1): KAGVTQTPRYLIKTRGQQVTLSCSPISGHRSVSWYQQTPGQGLQFLFEYFSETQRNKGNFPGRFSGRQFSNSRSEMNVSTLELGDSALYLCASSLGGPPQFFGPGTRLTVL.

This chain connects TRBV19 to TRBJ1-5; D is unresolved. V dropped 10 bases and J dropped 5 bases, with 24 bases sitting between them. CDR3 length: 16 amino acids. The germline V gene encodes CDR1 LNHDA and CDR2 SQIVND (reference sequence). In DNA, the CDR3 is TGTGCCACAACCCACTCCCAGGCGGGGTTGGATCAGCCCCAGCATTTT. Encoded protein: CATTHSQAGLDQPQHF.

This chain links TRBV6-1 with TRBJ2-3, with no clear D. The germline V and J ends were trimmed by 3 bases and 5 bases, with 9 bases remaining between them. Germline V gene lookup returns CDR1 MNHNS and CDR2 SASEGT. The CDR3 runs to 13 residues. CDR3 sequence reads: CASSDPGEDTQYF. CDR3 coding DNA: TGTGCCAGCAGTGATCCAGGCGAAGATACGCAGTATTTT.

The chain couples TRBV19 to TRBJ2-3; 12 bases map to TRBD2. Germline-derived CDR1 and CDR2 are LNHDA and SQIVND (reference sequence). J lost 1 base, V lost 10 bases, and 6 bases had no gene match. The CDR3 sequence is 15 residues long. The CDR3 here is CATQRLAGGTDTQYF. CDR3 nucleotide sequence: TGTGCCACCCAGCGACTAGCGGGAGGCACAGATACGCAGTATTTT.

This chain links TRBV12-5 with TRBJ2-7; TRBD1 matches at 9 bases. Germline trimming cut 0 bases from V and 5 bases from J; bases unmatched to any gene: 5. This CDR3 is 15 amino acids long. The germline V gene encodes CDR1 LGHNT and CDR2 FRNRAP. The CDR3 nucleotides read TGTGCTAGTGGTTTGGTTGGGGACAGGGCTAACGAGCAGTACTTC. Protein product: CASGLVGDRANEQYF. Looking up the rest from reference TRBV12-5 and TRBJ2-7 gives the full variable domain: DARVTQTPRHKVTEMGQEVTMRCQPILGHNTVFWYRQTMMQGLELLAYFRNRAPLDDSGMPKDRFSAEMPDATLATLKIQPSEPRDSAVYFCASGLVGDRANEQYFGPGTRLTVT.

This clone was seen a single time. The rearrangement joins TRBV2 to TRBJ2-3, with TRBD2 identical over 10 bases. V shed 7 bases, J shed 3 bases, and the junction held 10 bases outside the gene matches. CDR1 and CDR2 (germline): SNHLY, FYNNEI. The length of the CDR3 is 16 residues. In DNA form, the CDR3 reads TGTGCCAGCACACTAAACGGACTAGCGGCGACAGATACGCAGTATTTT. It is translated as CASTLNGLAATDTQYF. Based on the CDR3 plus reference TRBV2 and TRBJ2-3, the full variable domain is EPEVTQTPSHQVTQMGQEVILRCVPISNHLYFYWYRQILGQKVEFLVSFYNNEISEKSEIFDDQFSVERPDGSNFTLKIRSTKLEDSAMYFCASTLNGLAATDTQYFGPGTRLTVL.

For the CDR3, the DNA is TGTGCCAGTAGTCAAGACAGGAACCGGGAAAAACTGTTTTTT. It translates to CASSQDRNREKLFF. The rearrangement joins TRBV19 to TRBJ1-4; D might be TRBD1 (6 bases). CDR1 and CDR2 from the germline V gene are LNHDA and SQIVND (reference sequence). The CDR3 is 14 residues long. Between the trimmed V and J ends, which lost 5 bases and 8 bases, there was a span of 15 bases.

The V and J genes are TRBV11-1 and TRBJ1-3; D gene uncertain. Trimming took 5 bases from V and 0 from J, leaving 8 bases between them. The CDR3 is 14 residues long. Germline V gene data show CDR1 as SGHAT and CDR2 as FQDESV (reference sequence). The CDR3 DNA reads as TGTGCCAGCAGCAGGCGACTCTCTGGAAACACCATATATTTT. Translating gives CASSRRLSGNTIYF.

This clone was seen only once. For the CDR3, the DNA is TGTGCCAGCAGCCCTGGGGGCCAAACAGAGAAGTTCTTC. This codes for CASSPGGQTEKFF. The chain carries TRBV7-3 and TRBJ2-1, with D maybe TRBD1 (6 bases). Germline V CDR1 and CDR2: SGHTA, FQGTGA. V was clipped by 5 bases and J by 14 bases, with 19 bases between them. The CDR3 runs 13 residues.

Only one count was recorded for this clone. The genes are TRBV5-4 and TRBJ2-3; D is perhaps TRBD2 (5 bases). V was shortened by 0 bases and J by 2 bases, with 10 bases between the two germline ends. CDR1 and CDR2 from the germline V gene are SGHNT and YYREEE (reference sequence). There are 15 residues in the CDR3. CDR3: CASSLGRTYTDTQYF. DNA for the CDR3: TGTGCCAGCAGCTTGGGTAGGACTTACACAGATACGCAGTATTTT.

At least ten counts were recorded for this clone. The V and J genes are TRBV4-2 and TRBJ2-1; D ambiguous. Germline CDR1 and CDR2: LGHNA and YNFKEQ. Trimming pared 1 base from V and 6 bases from J, leaving 13 bases between. The CDR3 covers 15 residues. In DNA, the CDR3 is TGTGCCAGCAGCCAAGGTGTGGCGGAAACCAATGAGCAGTTCTTC. It is translated as CASSQGVAETNEQFF.

This sequence joins TRBV19 and TRBJ2-3, with 9 bases aligning to TRBD2. Losses at the gene ends were 1 base for V and 0 bases for J; bases not matched to a gene: 20. The CDR3 covers 22 residues. The V gene's germline CDR1 is LNHDA and CDR2 SQIVND (reference sequence). CDR3 region: CASSIGEPTGSGTSRSTDTQYF. CDR3 coding DNA: TGTGCCAGTAGTATAGGAGAGCCCACCGGATCCGGGACTAGCCGGAGCACAGATACGCAGTATTTT.

The rearrangement links TRBV3-1 (or the pseudogene TRBV3-2) to TRBJ2-1, with a weak D call TRBD1 (6 bases). V was pared by 3 bases and J by 2 bases, with 11 bases between. CDR3 length: 15 residues. Germline assignment: CDR1 LGHDT and CDR2 YNNKEL (reference sequence). Here the CDR3 DNA reads TGTGCCAGCAGCCAGACCACAGGGACCTACAATGAGCAGTTCTTC. The encoded protein is CASSQTTGTYNEQFF.

The V and J genes are TRBV7-9 and TRBJ1-1; D gene unclear. V lost 2 bases, J lost 5 bases, and 3 bases lay in between. This CDR3 has 11 amino acids. Germline V CDR1 and CDR2: SEHNR, FQNEAQ (reference sequence). This chain's CDR3 is CASSLTTEAFF. The CDR3 DNA is TGTGCCAGCAGCTTAACTACTGAAGCTTTCTTT.